The 20 T cell receptor beta chains listed next were all sequenced from one sample in a study of blood T cell repertoires in COVID-19. Assay: immunoSEQ multiplex PCR; the TCRdb copy retains only in-frame clones and omits some. The sample includes 150,000 to 200,000 clones, about four fifths of them seen just once. The sequencing sample was made of peripheral blood. The receptors stem from a man in his 60s with active or convalescent COVID-19.

This chain connects TRBV9 to TRBJ2-1; 7 bases are shared with TRBD2. The J segment lost 7 bases and the V segment lost 0 bases, leaving 19 bases of the junction unmatched. CDR1 and CDR2 (germline): SGDLS, YYNGEE. There are 19 residues in the CDR3. The CDR3 nucleotides read TGTGCCAGCAGCGTAGATATAGGAGGGGCGGGACTACCAGGGAATGAGCAGTTCTTC. Protein sequence: CASSVDIGGAGLPGNEQFF.

In DNA form, the CDR3 reads TGCGCCAGCAGTGTTGGCATCAATCAGCCCCAGCATTTT. Protein product: CASSVGINQPQHF. The V and J genes are TRBV10-2 and TRBJ1-5; D is unresolved. This CDR3 comprises 13 residues. Germline values: CDR1 WSHSY, CDR2 SAAADI. Trimming stripped 4 bases from V and 3 bases from J, with 7 bases between.

The chain links TRBV7-2 to TRBJ1-4; 9 bases map to TRBD1. With 3 bases clipped from V and 7 bases from J, the junction kept 3 bases outside the gene matches. The germline CDR1 and CDR2 sequences are SGHTA and FQGNSA. This CDR3 spans 14 amino acids. The CDR3, as DNA: TGTGCCAGCAGCTTGGACAGGGGTATTGAAAAACTGTTTTTT. Protein: CASSLDRGIEKLFF.

The J gene is TRBJ2-7, the V gene TRBV7-9; 10 bases are shared with TRBD2. Germline lookup yields CDR1 SEHNR and CDR2 FQNEAQ (reference sequence). The CDR3 runs 14 residues. V was clipped by 4 bases and J by 7 bases; unmatched bases: 7. The CDR3 coding sequence is TGTGCCAGCAGCTCCGGACTAGCGGCGGGAGAGCAGTACTTC. Translating it yields CASSSGLAAGEQYF.

This rearrangement joins TRBV4-1 to TRBJ2-3; D might be TRBD2 (7 bases). Deletions cut 1 base from V and 1 base from J, with 15 bases between. The CDR3 extends over 17 amino acids. CDR1 is MGHRA and CDR2 is YSYEKL in the germline V gene. CDR3 DNA: TGCGCCAGCAGCCAAGGTGGGGGCGGGAGAGGCACAGATACGCAGTATTTT. Its protein product is CASSQGGGGRGTDTQYF.

J is TRBJ1-1 and V is TRBV6-1; a weak D match, TRBD1 (6 bases). Germline V CDR1 and CDR2: MNHNS, SASEGT. Trimming took 2 bases from V and 4 from J, leaving 11 bases between them. This CDR3 is built from 14 residues. CDR3 in DNA: TGTGCCAGCAGTGAAAGGCAGGGGACCACTGAAGCTTTCTTT. It translates to CASSERQGTTEAFF.

This clone was observed a handful of times. The sample holds other DNA sequences that translate to the same CDR3. The genes are TRBV11-3 and TRBJ2-3, with 7 bases matching TRBD2. V lost 3 bases, J lost 0 bases, and 0 bases stayed unmatched. The CDR3 has 14 residues. Germline V gene sequence: CDR1 SGHNT, CDR2 YENEEA. The CDR3 nucleotides are TGTGCCAGCAGCTTGACTAGCAGCACAGATACGCAGTATTTT. Its protein is CASSLTSSTDTQYF.

Details on this clone: In the same sample, other DNA sequences code for this CDR3. This chain uses TRBV5-6 with TRBJ2-2; tentative D call: TRBD1 (6 bases). The CDR3 length is 15 residues. The V gene lost 2 bases and the J gene lost 0 bases, with 8 bases spanning the gap. Germline-derived CDR1 and CDR2 are SGHDT and YYEEEE. The CDR3 spells CASSLQGPNTGELFF. DNA for the CDR3: TGTGCCAGCAGCTTACAGGGACCGAACACCGGGGAGCTGTTTTTT.

V and J are TRBV6-5 and TRBJ2-7, with D maybe TRBD1 (7 bases). Germline V gene data show CDR1 as MNHEY and CDR2 as SVGAGI. The CDR3 has 13 amino acids. Between the trimmed V and J ends, which lost 9 bases and 2 bases, there was a span of 14 bases. The CDR3, as DNA: TGTGCCAGTAGGCAGGGGGGAACCTACGAGCAGTACTTC. This encodes CASRQGGTYEQYF.

This sequence joins TRBV11-3 and TRBJ2-2; TRBD2 matches at 8 bases. The V gene's germline CDR1 is SGHNT and CDR2 YENEEA. The CDR3 length is 14 residues. V lost 7 bases and J lost 4; bases outside the gene matches: 5. CDR3 amino acids: CASTRLAGTGELFF. The CDR3 coding sequence is TGTGCCAGCACCCGGCTAGCGGGCACCGGGGAGCTGTTTTTT.

The chain combines TRBV5-1 with TRBJ2-7; 9 bases map to TRBD1. CDR1 is SGHRS and CDR2 is YFSETQ in the germline V gene. V was clipped by 1 base and J by 4 bases; unmatched bases: 3. The CDR3 has 14 residues. CDR3 region: CASSLLDRGYEQYF. CDR3 DNA: TGCGCCAGCAGCTTGCTGGACAGGGGTTACGAGCAGTACTTC.

This chain joins TRBV4-1 and TRBJ1-1, with TRBD1 as a possible D gene (6 bases). The V end was cut by 2 bases, the J end by 9 bases, with 19 bases between. CDR3 length: 15 residues. Germline assignment: CDR1 MGHRA and CDR2 YSYEKL. CDR3 protein: CASSQMGQRHPKAFF. The DNA of the CDR3 is TGCGCCAGCAGCCAAATGGGACAACGACACCCTAAAGCTTTCTTT.

The rearrangement links TRBV6-6 to TRBJ2-1; 10 nucleotides align to TRBD1. J lost 6 bases, V lost 7 bases, and 12 bases had no gene match. The CDR3 length is 16 residues. Germline V gene sequence: CDR1 MNHNY, CDR2 SVGAGI (reference sequence). The CDR3, as DNA: TGTGCCAGCACCAAGCCGGGGACAGGGGTTTTCAATGAGCAGTTCTTC. The encoded protein is CASTKPGTGVFNEQFF.

The J gene is TRBJ2-3, the V gene TRBV24-1, with 12 bases matching TRBD2. This CDR3 region has 14 residues. Germline V gene data show CDR1 as KGHDR and CDR2 as SFDVKD. The J segment lost 7 bases and the V segment lost 5 bases, leaving 3 bases of the junction unmatched. DNA for the CDR3: TGTGCCACCAGTGGGACTAGCGGGACCAATACGCAGTATTTT. Translated: CATSGTSGTNTQYF.

The chain uses TRBV6-6 and TRBJ1-2; no definite D call. V lost 7 bases, J lost 3 bases, and 9 bases lay in between. CDR1 MNHNY and CDR2 SVGAGI come from the germline V gene (reference sequence). CDR3 size: 12 residues. The CDR3 loop is CASTTTDYGYTF. The CDR3 coding sequence is TGTGCCAGCACGACTACGGACTATGGCTACACCTTC.

CDR3 region: CASSKQGGNTEAFF. CDR3 in DNA: TGTGCCAGCAGCAAACAGGGGGGGAACACTGAAGCTTTCTTT. V gene TRBV7-3 combines with J gene TRBJ1-1; 8 bases are a match to TRBD1. The germline gives CDR1 SGHTA, CDR2 FQGTGA. The V and J ends lost 5 bases and 1 base, in that order; junction bases with no gene match: 3. The CDR3 has 14 residues.

The chain recombines TRBV5-1 with TRBJ1-4, with 8 bases lining up with TRBD1. J lost 6 bases, V lost 4 bases, and 5 bases had no gene match. This CDR3 is 14 amino acids long. Looked up from germline, CDR1 is SGHRS and CDR2 is YFSETQ. The CDR3 DNA reads as TGCGCCAGCAGCACGGGACAGGTAGATGAAAAACTGTTTTTT. It translates to CASSTGQVDEKLFF.

This clone was seen only a few times. The V call is TRBV11-2, the J call TRBJ2-7; weak D call: TRBD1 (5 bases). The CDR3 totals 15 residues. From germline, CDR1 is SGHAT and CDR2 FQNNGV. The V end lost 1 base, the J end lost 6 bases, and 16 bases lay between the germline ends. The CDR3 reads CASSLGGQGVFEQYF. DNA for the CDR3: TGTGCCAGCAGCTTAGGCGGCCAGGGTGTCTTCGAGCAGTACTTC. Full variable domain (remainder filled in from reference TRBV11-2 and TRBJ2-7): EAGVAQSPRYKIIEKRQSVAFWCNPISGHATLYWYQQILGQGPKLLIQFQNNGVVDDSQLPKDRFSAERLKGVDSTLKIQPAKLEDSAVYLCASSLGGQGVFEQYFGPGTRLTVT.

In its sample, this clone was seen a few times. The chain employs TRBV5-1 and TRBJ1-3; tentative D call: TRBD1 (6 bases). Trimming removed 1 base from V and 4 bases from J, with 15 bases in between. The CDR3 is 16 residues long. Germline CDR1 and CDR2: SGHRS and YFSETQ. The CDR3 bases are TGCGCCAGCAGCTTGTCCACAGGGTCTAACGGAAACACCATATATTTT. The encoded protein is CASSLSTGSNGNTIYF.

The gene calls are TRBV7-2 and TRBJ2-7, with 9 nucleotides matching TRBD2. The CDR3 covers 15 residues. CDR1 and CDR2 (germline): SGHTA, FQGNSA. The V and J ends lost 1 base and 2 bases, in that order; junction bases with no gene match: 3. CDR3 in DNA: TGTGCCAGCAGCTTAGTTGCGGGAGGGACCTACGAGCAGTACTTC. Translation gives CASSLVAGGTYEQYF.